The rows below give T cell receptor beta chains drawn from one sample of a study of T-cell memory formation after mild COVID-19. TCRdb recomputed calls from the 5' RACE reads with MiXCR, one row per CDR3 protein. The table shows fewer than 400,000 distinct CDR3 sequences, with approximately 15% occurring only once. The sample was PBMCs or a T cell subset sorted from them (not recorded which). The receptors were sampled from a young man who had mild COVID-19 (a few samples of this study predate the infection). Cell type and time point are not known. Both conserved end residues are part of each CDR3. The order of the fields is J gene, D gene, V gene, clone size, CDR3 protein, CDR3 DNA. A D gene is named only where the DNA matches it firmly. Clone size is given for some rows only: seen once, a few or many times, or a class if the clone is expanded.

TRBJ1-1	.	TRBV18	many	CASSRLLDPENTEAFF	TGTGCCAGCTCTAGGCTCTTAGACCCTGAAAACACTGAAGCTTTCTTT
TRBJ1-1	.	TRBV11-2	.	CASSLDLIDYTEAFF	TGTGCCAGCAGCTTAGATCTAATTGACTACACTGAAGCTTTCTTT
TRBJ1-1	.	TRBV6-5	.	CASSYRAEATEAFF	TGTGCCAGCAGTTACCGGGCTGAGGCCACTGAAGCTTTCTTT
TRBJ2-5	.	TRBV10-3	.	CAIRERGAVETQYF	TGTGCCATCCGCGAACGGGGGGCCGTGGAGACCCAGTACTTC
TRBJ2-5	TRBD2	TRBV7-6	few	CASSLVAGREETQYF	TGTGCCAGCAGCTTAGTAGCGGGCAGGGAAGAGACCCAGTACTTC
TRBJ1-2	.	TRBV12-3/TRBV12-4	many	CASSPSPGLLLYGYTF	TGTGCCAGCAGTCCGAGCCCGGGACTCCTCCTATATGGCTACACCTTC
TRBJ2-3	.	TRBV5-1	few	CASSLGRLTDTQYF	TGCGCCAGCAGCTTGGGCAGACTCACAGATACGCAGTATTTT
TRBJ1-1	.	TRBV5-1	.	CASKTGQGGMNTEAFF	TGCGCCAGCAAAACGGGGCAGGGCGGTATGAACACTGAAGCTTTCTTT
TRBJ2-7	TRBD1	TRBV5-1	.	CASSSSGTGGPYEQYF	TGCGCCAGCAGCTCTTCCGGGACAGGGGGTCCCTACGAGCAGTACTTC
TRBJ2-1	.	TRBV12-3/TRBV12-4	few	CASSGSGVGQFF	TGTGCCAGCAGCGGGTCCGGGGTCGGGCAGTTCTTC
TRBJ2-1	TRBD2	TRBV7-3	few	CASSFLAGAEQFF	TGTGCCAGCAGCTTCCTAGCGGGGGCTGAGCAGTTCTTC
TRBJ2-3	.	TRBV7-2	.	CASSLEIRQYF	TGTGCCAGCAGCTTGGAAATTCGGCAGTATTTT
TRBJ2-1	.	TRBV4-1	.	CASSIRGGTYNEQFF	TGCGCCAGCAGCATACGTGGGGGCACCTACAATGAGCAGTTCTTC
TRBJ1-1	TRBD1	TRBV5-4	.	CASSFNRGNTEAFF	TGTGCCAGCAGCTTTAACAGGGGGAACACTGAAGCTTTCTTT
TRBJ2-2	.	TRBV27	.	CASSLPGAGRGELFF	TGTGCCAGCAGTTTACCTGGGGCGGGGCGCGGGGAGCTGTTTTTT
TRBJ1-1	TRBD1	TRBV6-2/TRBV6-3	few	CASSWVRQGGEAFF	TGTGCCAGCAGTTGGGTGAGACAGGGCGGTGAAGCTTTCTTT
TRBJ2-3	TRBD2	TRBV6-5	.	CASSYSEGGGVSDTQYF	TGTGCCAGCAGTTACTCGGAGGGCGGGGGGGTCTCAGATACGCAGTATTTT
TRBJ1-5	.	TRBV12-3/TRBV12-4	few	CASSLRGNGNQPQHF	TGTGCCAGCAGTTTAAGGGGGAACGGCAATCAGCCCCAGCATTTT
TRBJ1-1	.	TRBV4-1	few	CASSQPLFRNTEAFF	TGCGCCAGCAGCCAGCCCCTCTTTAGGAACACTGAAGCTTTCTTT
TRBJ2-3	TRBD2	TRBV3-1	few	CASSHGLGLAGADTQYF	TGTGCCAGCAGCCATGGTTTGGGTCTAGCGGGGGCAGATACGCAGTATTTT
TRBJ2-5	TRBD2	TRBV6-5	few	CASSRTSGDPETQYF	TGTGCCAGCAGTCGGACTAGCGGGGACCCAGAGACCCAGTACTTC
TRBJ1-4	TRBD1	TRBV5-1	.	CASSAGTGGAATNEKLFF	TGCGCCAGCAGCGCCGGGACAGGGGGGGCTGCAACTAATGAAAAACTGTTTTTT
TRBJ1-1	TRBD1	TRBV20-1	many	CSATPGQGGTEAFF	TGCAGTGCTACCCCGGGACAGGGAGGCACTGAAGCTTTCTTT
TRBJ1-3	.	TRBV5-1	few	CASSLAASYGNTIYF	TGCGCCAGCAGCTTGGCGGCTTCATATGGAAACACCATATATTTT
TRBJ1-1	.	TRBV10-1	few	CASSRGLDTEAFF	TGCGCCAGCAGTCGGGGCCTAGACACTGAAGCTTTCTTT
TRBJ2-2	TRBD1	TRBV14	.	CASSLGQVFPGELFF	TGTGCCAGCAGCCTGGGACAGGTCTTTCCCGGGGAGCTGTTTTTT
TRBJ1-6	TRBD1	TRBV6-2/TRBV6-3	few	CASSYNRGVWNSPLHF	TGTGCCAGCAGTTACAACAGGGGAGTGTGGAATTCACCCCTCCACTTT
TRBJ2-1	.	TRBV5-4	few	CASSSEVANEQFF	TGTGCCAGCAGCTCCGAAGTAGCCAATGAGCAGTTCTTC
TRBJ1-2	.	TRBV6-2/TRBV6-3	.	CASSYYEGWGSYYGYTF	TGTGCCAGCAGTTACTACGAGGGATGGGGAAGTTACTATGGCTACACCTTC
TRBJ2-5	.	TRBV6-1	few	CASSERTGGPEETQYF	TGTGCCAGCAGTGAAAGGACGGGGGGCCCGGAAGAGACCCAGTACTTC
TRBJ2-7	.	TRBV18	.	CASSPRSQGRETYEQYF	TGTGCCAGCTCACCACGTAGCCAGGGTCGTGAGACCTACGAGCAGTACTTC
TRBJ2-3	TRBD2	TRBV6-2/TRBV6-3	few	CASSYGERDTDTQYF	TGTGCCAGCAGTTATGGAGAGCGGGACACAGATACGCAGTATTTT
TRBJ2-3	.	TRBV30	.	CAWKVRARGDTQYF	TGTGCCTGGAAGGTCCGGGCGCGAGGAGATACGCAGTATTTT
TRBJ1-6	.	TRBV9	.	CASSVGTRPLHF	TGTGCCAGCAGCGTAGGGACGAGACCCCTCCACTTT
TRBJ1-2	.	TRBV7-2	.	CASSLPGYYGYTF	TGTGCCAGCAGCTTACCGGGGTATTATGGCTACACCTTC
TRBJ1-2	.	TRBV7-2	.	CASSLNAANYGYTF	TGTGCCAGCAGCTTAAACGCAGCTAACTATGGCTACACCTTC
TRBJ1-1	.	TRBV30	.	CAWSSDATEAFF	TGTGCCTGGAGCAGCGACGCCACTGAAGCTTTCTTT
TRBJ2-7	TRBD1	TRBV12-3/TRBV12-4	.	CASSSRDRGDYEQYF	TGTGCCAGCAGTTCCCGGGACAGGGGAGACTACGAGCAGTACTTC
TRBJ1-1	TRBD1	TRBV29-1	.	CSIITDRAGTEAFF	TGCAGCATAATAACGGACAGGGCGGGCACTGAAGCTTTCTTT
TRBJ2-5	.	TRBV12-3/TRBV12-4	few	CASSLWVQETQYF	TGTGCCAGCAGTTTGTGGGTCCAAGAGACCCAGTACTTC
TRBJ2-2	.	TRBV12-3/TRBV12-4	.	CASRAGTNTGELFF	TGTGCCAGCAGAGCCGGGACGAACACCGGGGAGCTGTTTTTT
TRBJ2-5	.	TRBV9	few	CASSPTSGSSETQYF	TGTGCCAGCAGCCCCACCTCTGGCTCATCCGAGACCCAGTACTTC
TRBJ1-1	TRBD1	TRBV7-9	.	CASSRWEDRPNTEAFF	TGTGCCAGCAGCCGATGGGAGGACAGGCCGAACACTGAAGCTTTCTTT
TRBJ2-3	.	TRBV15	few	CATSREGTQYF	TGTGCCACCAGCAGAGAGGGTACGCAGTATTTT
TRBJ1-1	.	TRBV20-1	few	CSARVGLTNTEAFF	TGCAGTGCTAGAGTGGGACTTACGAACACTGAAGCTTTCTTT
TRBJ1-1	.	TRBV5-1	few	CASSLLGEGAEAFF	TGCGCCAGCAGCTTGTTGGGGGAGGGGGCTGAAGCTTTCTTT
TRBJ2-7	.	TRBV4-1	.	CASSQDGGLRYEQYF	TGCGCCAGCAGCCAAGATGGAGGTCTGCGTTACGAGCAGTACTTC
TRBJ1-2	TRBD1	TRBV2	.	CASRLHTGADGYTF	TGTGCCAGCAGGCTCCATACAGGGGCGGATGGCTACACCTTC
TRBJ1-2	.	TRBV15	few	CATSEGGDYGYTF	TGTGCCACCAGCGAGGGCGGGGACTATGGCTACACCTTC
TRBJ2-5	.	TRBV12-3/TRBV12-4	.	CASSGDFPASIRETQYF	TGTGCCAGCAGTGGGGACTTCCCCGCGTCGATCCGGGAGACCCAGTACTTC
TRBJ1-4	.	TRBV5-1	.	CASSLVGYRNEKLFF	TGCGCCAGCAGCTTGGTAGGGTACCGAAATGAAAAACTGTTTTTT
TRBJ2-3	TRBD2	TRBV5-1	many	CASSLSRGGPDTQYF	TGCGCCAGCAGCCTCTCGCGGGGGGGGCCAGATACGCAGTATTTT
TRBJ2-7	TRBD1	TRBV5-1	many	CASSFGPQGEGSYEQYF	TGCGCCAGCAGCTTTGGCCCACAGGGGGAAGGGTCCTACGAGCAGTACTTC